This T cell receptor beta chain comes out of a study of CD8 T cells in Susac syndrome. The CD8+ and CD4+ T cells were negatively isolated, with the TEMRA cells enriched by FACS. Random hexamers served to reverse transcribe roughly 0.45 to 1 ug RNA. TCRdb independently ran MiXCR on the immunoSEQ multiplex PCR reads; one entry per CDR3 protein. Counted here are roughly 180,000 distinct CDR3 sequences, around 94% occurring once; the ten biggest clones make up 0.099%. Germline loops: CDR1 MNHEY, CDR2 SVGEGT. The CDR3 totals 14 residues. The ends lost 7 bases at V and 9 bases at J; junction bases unmatched: 9.

This chain links TRBV6-2 or TRBV6-3 with TRBJ2-1; 10 nucleotides line up with TRBD2. Material: CD4+ T cells from PBMCs. This TCR came from a human donor with Susac syndrome. The CDR3 nucleotides are TGTGCCAGCACCGTACTAGCGGGAAGGGCTGAGCAGTTCTTC. Translated: CASTVLAGRAEQFF.